This passage covers 14 T cell receptor beta chains from one sample sequenced in a study of T-cell memory formation after mild COVID-19. TCRdb passed the 5' RACE reads through MiXCR, listing each CDR3 protein once. The table has under 300,000 distinct CDR3 sequences, around 10% seen once. Sequenced sample: PBMCs or a T cell subset sorted from them (not recorded which). The receptors stem from a man aged 18-30 years who had mild COVID-19 (a few samples of this study predate the infection). Cell type and time point are not known.

This chain links TRBV4-2 with TRBJ2-2, with TRBD2 matching over 7 bases. The CDR3 loop spans 16 amino acids. The germline V gene has CDR1 LGHNA and CDR2 YNFKEQ. The ends lost 3 bases at V and 6 bases at J; junction bases unmatched: 10. The CDR3 spells CASSQLPGLLAGELFF. CDR3 bases: TGTGCCAGCAGCCAGCTGCCGGGACTACTCGCCGGGGAGCTGTTTTTT.

This clonotype was counted only a few times. The chain carries TRBV20-1 and TRBJ1-1; no firm D call. Germline CDR1 and CDR2: DFQATT and SNEGSKA (reference sequence). V was cut by 3 bases and J by 4 bases, with 9 bases left in between. The CDR3 is 12 residues long. The DNA for the CDR3 is TGCAGTGCTAGTTTGGTGAGCACTGAAGCTTTCTTT. Translating gives CSASLVSTEAFF.

V gene TRBV20-1 combines with J gene TRBJ2-5; TRBD2 might be the D (6 bases). The ends were cut back, 3 bases at V and 5 bases at J, with 19 bases in the middle. This CDR3 is built from 15 residues. Germline CDR1 DFQATT, CDR2 SNEGSKA (reference sequence). CDR3 protein: CSASLVGSLAETQYF. The CDR3 nucleotides are TGCAGTGCTAGTTTAGTCGGGAGCTTGGCTGAGACCCAGTACTTC.

A few counts support this clonotype. The chain combines TRBV2 with TRBJ2-3; D is possibly TRBD1 or TRBD2 (6 bases each). Germline CDR1 is SNHLY and CDR2 is FYNNEI. The CDR3 extends over 15 amino acids. V dropped 4 bases and J dropped 5 bases, with 16 bases sitting between them. CDR3: CASSGLTGTQDTQYF. Written as DNA, the CDR3 is TGTGCCAGCAGTGGGCTTACAGGGACTCAAGATACGCAGTATTTT.

The gene calls are TRBV18 and TRBJ2-7; the D is unclear. CDR1 is KGHSH, CDR2 LQKENI, per germline. Between the trimmed V and J ends, which lost 0 bases and 6 bases, there was a span of 9 bases. This CDR3 contains 13 residues. This CDR3 reads CASSPPSRVEQYF. DNA of the CDR3: TGTGCCAGCTCACCACCTTCCCGCGTCGAGCAGTACTTC.

This clonotype was seen more than once but under ten times. J is TRBJ2-7 and V is TRBV7-6; D perhaps matches TRBD2 (5 bases). The CDR3 has 14 residues. Germline-derived CDR1 and CDR2 are SGHVS and FNYEAQ. Trimming cost V 7 bases and J 6 bases, with 19 bases left between them. The CDR3 region has the DNA TGTGCCAGCACTCCGGGATCCACCCTTAGCGAGCAGTACTTC. This translates into CASTPGSTLSEQYF.

This clonotype was seen more than once but under ten times. The chain couples TRBV29-1 to TRBJ2-5; the D is unclear. Trimming took off 7 bases at V and 4 bases at J, with 16 bases between the two ends. Per germline, CDR1 SQVTM and CDR2 ANQGSEA. The CDR3 is 13 residues long. The CDR3 region has the DNA TGCAGCGCTGATAGGAGCAGAGGAGAGACCCAGTACTTC. Amino acid sequence: CSADRSRGETQYF.

This clonotype was seen repeatedly, ten times or more. This CDR3 reads CASSYSRTSGSYNEQFF. CDR3 DNA sequence: TGTGCCAGCAGTTACTCGCGTACTAGCGGATCCTACAATGAGCAGTTCTTC. This chain uses TRBV6-5 with TRBJ2-1; 8 positions match TRBD2. CDR3 size: 17 residues. V shed 0 bases, J shed 1 base, and the junction held 5 bases outside the gene matches. In germline, CDR1 is MNHEY, CDR2 SVGAGI.

The rearrangement joins TRBV6-2 or TRBV6-3 to TRBJ1-5; weak D call: TRBD1 (5 bases). This CDR3 contains 17 residues. V was shortened by 2 bases and J by 0 bases, with 14 bases between the two germline ends. Germline V gene lookup returns CDR1 MNHEY and CDR2 SVGEGT. For the CDR3, the DNA is TGTGCCAGCAGTTACGCTAGGACGGGGGATAGCAATCAGCCCCAGCATTTT. This encodes CASSYARTGDSNQPQHF.

V usage is TRBV7-2 and J usage is TRBJ2-3, with TRBD1 identical over 9 bases. Trimming took 1 base from V and 5 from J; bases not matched to a gene: 4. This CDR3 contains 15 residues. Germline CDR1 is SGHTA and CDR2 is FQGNSA. The CDR3 nucleotides are TGTGCCAGCAGCTTAGGGGACAGGGAGATAGATACGCAGTATTTT. Translation: CASSLGDREIDTQYF.

This clonotype was seen a handful of times. The chain employs TRBV12-3 or TRBV12-4 and TRBJ2-7; D is tentatively TRBD1 or TRBD2 (5 bases each). V was pared by 3 bases and J by 2 bases, with 11 bases between. The CDR3 is 14 residues long. CDR3 in amino acids: CASSFGTATYEQYF. CDR3 DNA: TGTGCCAGCAGTTTCGGGACCGCCACCTACGAGCAGTACTTC.

There are many counts of this clonotype. The CDR3 sequence: CASSQIGKDRLNTIYF. In nucleotides, the CDR3 is TGCGCCAGCAGCCAGATTGGAAAGGACAGGCTAAACACCATATATTTT. The rearrangement joins TRBV4-1 to TRBJ1-3; 7 bases fit TRBD1. Trimming cost V 3 bases and J 6 bases; bases outside gene matches: 11. CDR1 is MGHRA, CDR2 YSYEKL, per germline. CDR3 length: 16 residues.

This clonotype was detected many times. The chain joins TRBV7-8 to TRBJ1-5; D perhaps matches TRBD1 (5 bases). The CDR3 has 17 residues. Germline CDR1 is SGHVS and CDR2 is FQNEAQ. V shed 5 bases and J shed 0 bases, with 17 bases lying between them. CDR3 coding DNA: TGTGCCAGCAGCAAGGTGGAGGGGACTTATAGCAATCAGCCCCAGCATTTT. It yields the protein CASSKVEGTYSNQPQHF.

The chain combines TRBV5-1 with TRBJ2-3, with 7 bases fitting TRBD2. This CDR3 spans 16 amino acids. With 0 bases clipped from V and 2 bases from J, the junction kept 6 bases outside the gene matches. Germline-derived CDR1 and CDR2 are SGHRS and YFSETQ. The CDR3 DNA is TGCGCCAGCAGCTTGGCGGCTAGCGGATACACAGATACGCAGTATTTT. Amino acid sequence: CASSLAASGYTDTQYF. Drawing the rest from reference TRBV5-1 and TRBJ2-3, the complete variable domain is KAGVTQTPRYLIKTRGQQVTLSCSPISGHRSVSWYQQTPGQGLQFLFEYFSETQRNKGNFPGRFSGRQFSNSRSEMNVSTLELGDSALYLCASSLAASGYTDTQYFGPGTRLTVL.